Here is one TCR beta chain with its context. The antigen is unknown. The sample comes from a study of T cells in Graves' hyperthyroidism and ophthalmopathy. Study context: Before treatment of any kind, peripheral blood was taken at initial diagnosis. Study-level findings and limits: For ophthalmopathy, model prediction preceded onset by a median about 6.4 months.

Amplification of TCR beta CDR3 regions used RNA as the template. RT-PCR in the first round (using the HTBI primer set) targeted the TCR CDR3. A single record per CDR3 protein comes from TCRdb applying MiXCR to the multiplex PCR reads. The repertoire has hundreds of thousands of distinct CDR3 sequences, around 13% of them found once; the top ten carry 10%. Uncontrolled infection, other autoimmune disease, pregnancy and lactation each barred patients from inclusion. The CDR3 contains 15 residues. V lost 0 bases and J lost 5, with 14 bases in between. Germline CDR1 and CDR2: MNHEY and SMNVEV (reference sequence).

Sequencing used blood. The TCR comes from a woman aged 18-29 years with Graves' hyperthyroidism. The chain has TRBV27 and TRBJ2-7; D call uncertain. CDR3 residues: CASSLSIYFLHEQYF. The DNA of the CDR3 is TGTGCCAGCAGTTTATCGATTTACTTCCTCCACGAGCAGTACTTC.